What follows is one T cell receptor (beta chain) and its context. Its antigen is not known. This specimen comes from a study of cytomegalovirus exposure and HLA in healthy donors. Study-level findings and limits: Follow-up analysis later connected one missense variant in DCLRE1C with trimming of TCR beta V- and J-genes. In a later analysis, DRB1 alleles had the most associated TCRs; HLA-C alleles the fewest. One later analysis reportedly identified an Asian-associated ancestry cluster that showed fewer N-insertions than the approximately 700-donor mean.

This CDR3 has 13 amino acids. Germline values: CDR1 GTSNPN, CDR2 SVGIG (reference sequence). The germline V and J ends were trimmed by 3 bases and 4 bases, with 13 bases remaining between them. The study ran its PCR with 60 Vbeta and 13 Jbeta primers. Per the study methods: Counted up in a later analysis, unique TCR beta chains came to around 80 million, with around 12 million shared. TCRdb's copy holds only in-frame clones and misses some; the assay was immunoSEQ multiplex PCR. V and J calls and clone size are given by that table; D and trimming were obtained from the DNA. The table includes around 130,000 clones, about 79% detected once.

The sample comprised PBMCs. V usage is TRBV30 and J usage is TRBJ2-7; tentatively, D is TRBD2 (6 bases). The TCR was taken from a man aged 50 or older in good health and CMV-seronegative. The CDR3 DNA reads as TGTGCCTGGAGGGAGGGGCCAGCTTACGAGCAGTACTTC. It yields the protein CAWREGPAYEQYF.